The clone carrying this T cell receptor (beta chain) was picked up many times. Its target is unknown. Template switching with 5'RACE generated the TCR cDNA and added a universal primer site and UMIs. From the 5' RACE reads, TCRdb called clonotypes with MiXCR, one entry per CDR3 protein. The sample comprises a few hundred thousand distinct CDR3 sequences, around 3.1% of which are singletons, and 3.2% rests with the top ten. The CDR3 is 13 residues long. Looked up from germline, CDR1 is DFQATT and CDR2 is SNEGSKA (reference sequence). V shed 6 bases and J 3 bases; nucleotides not matched to a gene: 5. The data were taken from a study of T cells after yellow fever vaccination. Whole-study results and caveats: Researchers cautioned that FACS-sorted repertoires could harbor abundant clonotypes contaminating from the bulk population. At 96% for CD4 and about 88% for CD8, most primary-vaccination clones showed up again after the booster.

The sample here was CD4+ T cells sorted from PBMCs, taken 10 days after the yellow fever booster vaccination. The TCR comes from a man aged 18-30 years who received the YFV17D yellow fever vaccine. The rearrangement joins TRBV20-1 to TRBJ2-3; 8 bases line up with TRBD1. CDR3 nucleotides: TGCAGTGCCCCGAGACAGGGGACAGATACGCAGTATTTT. It yields the protein CSAPRQGTDTQYF.